A single TCR beta chain is shown here with its context. Its recognized antigen is unknown. Within one base of it there is no much larger clone, and no base qualities were kept. The CDR3 sequence holds 22 residues, the cysteine and phenylalanine included. CDR3 DNA only is kept here, 66 bases in frame from base 1. Each collaborating institution followed its own protocols to collect whole blood in K2EDTA tubes. For TCRbeta analysis, collaborator samples were shipped as frozen whole blood, as isolated PBMCs, or as DNA extracted from either sample type. The data originate from a study of blood T cell repertoires in COVID-19 (dated by TCRdb to the early 2020s). Describing the broader study: The collaborator samples originated in the United States, Italy and Spain and spanned the acute and convalescent phases of COVID-19. The prospective study material was composed of cDNA or gDNA derived from T cells, B-cell-depleted T cells, or PBMCs. A de-identified subject ID, COVID-19 status, age in years and sex were almost always included in the sample metadata. Samples came from the ongoing ImmuneRACE study (first 160 participants) plus 1,254 subjects from 6 global collaborators. The repertoires were released in a freely available public database meant as a resource for research on the immune response to SARS-CoV-2. The dataset comprised deeply sampled blood TCRbeta repertoires from subjects exposed to, actively infected with, or recovered from COVID-19. Where available, HLA class I and class II types were taken from metadata supplied by the sample provider and were not determined by assay-based typing. Overall study outcomes, separate from this receptor: How much clinical and demographic metadata was included differed by source and by participant, and the metadata was provided uncurated.

The immunoSEQ Assay, a bias-controlled multiplex PCR, was used to amplify TCRbeta CDR3 regions from genomic DNA. The paper's processing steps were these. The number of nucleated cells in each sample was estimated by amplification of reference gene primers within the assay. Sequence reads were collapsed and filtered to measure the absolute abundance of every unique TCRbeta CDR3 rearrangement. For each sample, productive Simpson clonality was calculated as the square root of Simpson's diversity index over productive rearrangements. In TCRdb, the immuneACCESS table is reduced to in-frame sequences with V and J assigned. These tables do not hold every clone; where another copy was compared, an unresolved V gene accounts for under half, and the others remain unexplained. That table gives V, J and clone size, and the DNA gave D and trimming. The sample data list around 40,000 clones, and approximately 82% of these were observed just once. The ten largest account for around two fifths of the sample.

The source is a woman aged 80 or over with active or convalescent COVID-19. Sequences were obtained from peripheral blood. Here the chain combines TRBV12-2 and TRBJ1-2. TRBV12-2 represents a pseudogene. This receptor has the CDR3 CASRLVTVRVENRQGSFYGYTF. The DNA is as follows: TGTGCAAGTCGCTTAGTTACGGTACGTGTGGAGAACAGACAAGGGAGCTTCTATGGCTACACCTTC.